This T cell receptor beta chain was obtained from a study of CD4+ T cells in melanoma. This clone was counted once. In germline, CDR1 is SGDLS, CDR2 YYNGEE. Trimming took off 3 bases at V and 1 base at J, with 11 bases between the two ends. This CDR3 region has 16 residues. Here immunoSEQ multiplex PCR was the method, and the copy in TCRdb shows in-frame clones only, minus some. The sample shows 3,700 or so clones, under 65% of them seen only once. The TCR originated in a human donor with melanoma. J is TRBJ2-6 and V is TRBV9; the D is unclear. The sequenced material came from cells from a culture (not recorded whether cultured in vitro). The CDR3 sequence is CASSALSNSGANVLTF. In DNA form, the CDR3 reads TGTGCCAGCAGCGCACTGTCCAATTCTGGGGCCAACGTCCTGACTTTC.